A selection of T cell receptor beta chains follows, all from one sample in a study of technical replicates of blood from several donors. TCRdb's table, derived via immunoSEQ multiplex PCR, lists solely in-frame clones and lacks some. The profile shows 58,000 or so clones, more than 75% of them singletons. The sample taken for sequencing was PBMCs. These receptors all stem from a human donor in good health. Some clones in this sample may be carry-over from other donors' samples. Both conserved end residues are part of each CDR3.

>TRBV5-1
CASSLDPSGVYNEQFF
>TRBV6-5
CASSRQGSTEAFF
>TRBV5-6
CASSSSWSTDTQYF
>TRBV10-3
CAISELTANTEAFF
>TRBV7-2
CASSLVMGLYNEQFF
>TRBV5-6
CASSSGLAAYTEQYF
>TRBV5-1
CASSLDPGTPLHF
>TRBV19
CASSIGTGTEAFF
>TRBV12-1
CASTLRSGLLSYEQYF
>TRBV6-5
CASSYRGTGTYGYTF
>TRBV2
CASSRQGAPGELFF
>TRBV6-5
CASSHRVTGNTIYF
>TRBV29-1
CSVELDRGRGTEAFF
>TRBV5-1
CASSLGQQDTEAFF
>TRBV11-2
CASDRPGQGGDTQYF
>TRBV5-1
CASSSGTAASPLHF